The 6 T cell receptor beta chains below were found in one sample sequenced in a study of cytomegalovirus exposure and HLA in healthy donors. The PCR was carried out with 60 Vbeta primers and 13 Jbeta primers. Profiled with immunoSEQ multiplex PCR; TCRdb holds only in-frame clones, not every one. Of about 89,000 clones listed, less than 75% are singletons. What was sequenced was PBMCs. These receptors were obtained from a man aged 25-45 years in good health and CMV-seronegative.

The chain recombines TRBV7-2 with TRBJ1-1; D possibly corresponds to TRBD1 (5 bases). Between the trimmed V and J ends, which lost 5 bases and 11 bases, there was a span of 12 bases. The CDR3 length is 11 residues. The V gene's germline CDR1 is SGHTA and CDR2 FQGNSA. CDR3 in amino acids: CASSNAGPAFF. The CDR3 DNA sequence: TGTGCCAGCAGCAACGCGGGACCGGCTTTCTTT. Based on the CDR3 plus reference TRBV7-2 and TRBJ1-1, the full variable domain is GAGVSQSPSNKVTEKGKDVELRCDPISGHTALYWYRQSLGQGLEFLIYFQGNSAPDKSGLPSDRFSAERTGGSVSTLTIQRTQQEDSAVYLCASSNAGPAFFGQGTRLTVV.

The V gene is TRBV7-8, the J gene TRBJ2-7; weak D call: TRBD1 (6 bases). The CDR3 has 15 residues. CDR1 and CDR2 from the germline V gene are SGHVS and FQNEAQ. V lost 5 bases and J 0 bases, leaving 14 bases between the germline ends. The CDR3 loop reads CASSADRFISYEQYF. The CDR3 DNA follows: TGTGCCAGCAGCGCTGACAGGTTTATCTCCTACGAGCAGTACTTC.

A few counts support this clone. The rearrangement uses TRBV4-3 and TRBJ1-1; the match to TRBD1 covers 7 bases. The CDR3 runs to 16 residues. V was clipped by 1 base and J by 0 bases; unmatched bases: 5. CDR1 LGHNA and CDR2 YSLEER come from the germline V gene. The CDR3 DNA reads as TGCGCCAGCAGCCAAGCCAGGGGGGTCATGAACACTGAAGCTTTCTTT. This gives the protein CASSQARGVMNTEAFF.

DNA for the CDR3: TGTGCCAGCAAGCCCGGGACTTCGCGGGAGCTGTTTTTT. This codes for CASKPGTSRELFF. The V call is TRBV9, the J call TRBJ2-2, with D perhaps TRBD2 (6 bases). The CDR3 runs to 13 residues. V lost 6 bases to trimming and J lost 9 bases, with 15 bases between them. The germline CDR1 and CDR2 sequences are SGDLS and YYNGEE.

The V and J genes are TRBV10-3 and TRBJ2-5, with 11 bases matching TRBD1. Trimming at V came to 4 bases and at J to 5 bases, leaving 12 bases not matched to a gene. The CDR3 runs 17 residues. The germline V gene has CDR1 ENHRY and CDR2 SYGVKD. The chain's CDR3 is CAISAASGTGGWETQYF. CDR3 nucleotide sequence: TGTGCCATCAGTGCCGCCTCTGGGACAGGGGGTTGGGAGACCCAGTACTTC.

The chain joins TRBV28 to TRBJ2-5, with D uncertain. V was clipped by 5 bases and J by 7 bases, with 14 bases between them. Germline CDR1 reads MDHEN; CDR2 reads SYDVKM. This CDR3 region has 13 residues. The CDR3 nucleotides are TGTGCCAGCAGTCTCGAACACATCTGGACCCAGTACTTC. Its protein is CASSLEHIWTQYF.